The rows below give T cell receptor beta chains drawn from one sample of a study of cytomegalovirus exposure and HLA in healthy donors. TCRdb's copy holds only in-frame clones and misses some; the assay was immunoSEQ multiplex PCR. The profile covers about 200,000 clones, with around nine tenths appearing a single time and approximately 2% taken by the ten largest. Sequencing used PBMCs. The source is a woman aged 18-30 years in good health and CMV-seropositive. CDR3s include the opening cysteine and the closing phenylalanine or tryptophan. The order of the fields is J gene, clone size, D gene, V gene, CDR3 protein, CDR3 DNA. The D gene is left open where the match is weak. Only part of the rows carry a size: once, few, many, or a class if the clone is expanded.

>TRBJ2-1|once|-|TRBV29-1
CSVEGRAYNEQFF
TGCAGCGTTGAGGGCAGGGCCTACAATGAGCAGTTCTTC
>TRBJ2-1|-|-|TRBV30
CAWSGATYNEQFF
TGTGCCTGGAGTGGGGCTACCTACAATGAGCAGTTCTTC
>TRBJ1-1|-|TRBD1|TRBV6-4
CASSIDRVMNTEAFF
TGTGCCAGCAGCATCGACAGGGTAATGAACACTGAAGCTTTCTTT
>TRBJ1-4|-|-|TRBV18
CASSPPASQGNEKLFF
TGTGCCAGCTCACCACCAGCGAGCCAGGGAAATGAAAAACTGTTTTTT
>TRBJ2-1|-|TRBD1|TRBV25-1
CASSEWDRVGSSYNEQFF
TGTGCCAGCAGTGAATGGGACAGGGTGGGGAGCTCCTACAATGAGCAGTTCTTC
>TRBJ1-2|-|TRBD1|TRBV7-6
CASSERQGFSHGYTF
TGTGCCAGCAGCGAGAGACAGGGGTTCAGCCATGGCTACACCTTC
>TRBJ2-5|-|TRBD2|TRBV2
CASTALAGGETQYF
TGTGCCAGCACCGCCCTAGCGGGCGGCGAGACCCAGTACTTC
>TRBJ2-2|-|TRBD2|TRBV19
CASSMYREVTGELFF
TGTGCCAGTAGTATGTACCGGGAGGTAACCGGGGAGCTGTTTTTT
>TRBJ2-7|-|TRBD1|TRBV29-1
CSVGTGVYEQYF
TGCAGCGTGGGGACAGGGGTCTACGAGCAGTACTTC
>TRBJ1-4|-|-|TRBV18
CASSPQGERKKLFF
TGTGCCAGCTCACCACAGGGGGAACGGAAAAAACTGTTTTTT
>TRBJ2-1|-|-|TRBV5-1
CASSPSWGVNEQFF
TGCGCCAGCAGCCCTTCATGGGGGGTCAATGAGCAGTTCTTC
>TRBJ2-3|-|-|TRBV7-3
CASSLGRVGSDTQYF
TGTGCCAGCAGCTTAGGTCGGGTCGGGAGCGATACGCAGTATTTT
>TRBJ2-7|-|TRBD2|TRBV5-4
CASSESGIVDEQYF
TGTGCCAGCAGCGAGAGCGGGATTGTGGATGAGCAGTACTTC
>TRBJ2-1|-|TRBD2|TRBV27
CASSSNPETSGSSHEQFF
TGTGCCAGCAGTTCAAACCCAGAGACTAGCGGGAGTTCCCATGAGCAGTTCTTC
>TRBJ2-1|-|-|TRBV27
CASSLGGSFYNEQFF
TGTGCCAGCAGTTTAGGGGGGAGCTTCTACAATGAGCAGTTCTTC
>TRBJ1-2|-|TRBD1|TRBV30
CAWMRTGGGYTF
TGTGCCTGGATGCGGACAGGAGGCGGCTACACCTTC
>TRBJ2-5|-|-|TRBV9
CASSVEAGRPQETQYF
TGTGCCAGCAGCGTAGAAGCGGGCAGACCACAAGAGACCCAGTACTTC
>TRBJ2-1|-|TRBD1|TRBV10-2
CASRRQGPSSYNEQFF
TGCGCCAGCAGAAGACAGGGCCCTAGCTCCTACAATGAGCAGTTCTTC
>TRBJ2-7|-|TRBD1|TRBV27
CASSFRTGAYEQYF
TGTGCCAGCAGTTTCCGGACAGGGGCCTACGAGCAGTACTTC
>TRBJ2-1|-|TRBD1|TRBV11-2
CASSTPTGDPSSYNEQFF
TGTGCCAGCAGCACGCCCACAGGGGACCCTAGCTCCTACAATGAGCAGTTCTTC
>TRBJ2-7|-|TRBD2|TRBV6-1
CAIKRGGAYEQYF
TGTGCCATCAAGAGGGGAGGGGCATACGAGCAGTACTTC
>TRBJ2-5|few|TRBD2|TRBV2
CASQGLAGDETQYF
TGTGCCAGCCAGGGACTAGCGGGAGACGAGACCCAGTACTTC
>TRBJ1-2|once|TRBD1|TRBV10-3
CAISSGTGFRGYGYTF
TGTGCCATCAGCTCCGGGACAGGGTTTCGTGGGTATGGCTACACCTTC
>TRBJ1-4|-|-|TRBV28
CASRGAGGAFSELFF
TGTGCCAGCAGAGGGGCGGGGGGCGCTTTTAGTGAACTGTTTTTT
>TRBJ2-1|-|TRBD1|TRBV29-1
CSVSGTGEYNEQFF
TGCAGCGTTTCCGGGACAGGGGAATACAATGAGCAGTTCTTC
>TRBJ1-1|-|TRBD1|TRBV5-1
CASSLAGVAGGTEAFF
TGCGCCAGCAGCTTGGCGGGAGTGGCAGGGGGTACTGAAGCTTTCTTT
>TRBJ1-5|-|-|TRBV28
CASSRSPGYNQPQHF
TGTGCCAGCAGTAGAAGTCCGGGTTATAATCAGCCCCAGCATTTT
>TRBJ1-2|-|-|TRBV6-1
CAWAGRDGYTF
TGTGCCTGGGCAGGGAGGGATGGCTACACCTTC
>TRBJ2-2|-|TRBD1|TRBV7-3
CASHPTGGPGELFF
TGTGCCAGCCACCCCACAGGGGGCCCCGGGGAGCTGTTTTTT
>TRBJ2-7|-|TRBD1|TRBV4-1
CASSRPTGGESWGYEQYF
TGCGCCAGCAGCCGGCCGACAGGGGGCGAATCGTGGGGCTACGAGCAGTACTTC
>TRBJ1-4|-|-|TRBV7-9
CASSLPQGVEKLFF
TGTGCCAGCAGCTTACCCCAAGGGGTCGAAAAACTGTTTTTT
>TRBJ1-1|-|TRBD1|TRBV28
CASSLYRGLQEAFF
TGTGCCAGCAGTTTATACAGGGGGTTGCAAGAAGCTTTCTTT
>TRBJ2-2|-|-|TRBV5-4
CASSLGAGERNGELFF
TGTGCCAGCAGCTTGGGCGCAGGGGAACGTAACGGGGAGCTGTTTTTT
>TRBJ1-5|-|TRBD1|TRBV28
CASGWLTGGGGQPQHF
TGTGCCAGCGGGTGGTTGACAGGGGGGGGAGGTCAGCCCCAGCATTTT
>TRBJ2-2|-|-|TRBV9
CASSVAPTGELFF
TGTGCCAGCAGCGTAGCCCCGACCGGGGAGCTGTTTTTT
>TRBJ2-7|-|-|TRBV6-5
CASSYSGGGDTYEQYF
TGTGCCAGCAGTTACTCGGGAGGTGGCGATACGTACGAGCAGTACTTC
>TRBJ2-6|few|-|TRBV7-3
CASSLKPTGISGANVLTF
TGTGCCAGCAGCTTAAAGCCAACAGGGATTTCTGGGGCCAACGTCCTGACTTTC
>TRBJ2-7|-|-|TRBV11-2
CASSFRTGVSYEQYF
TGTGCCAGCAGCTTCAGGACGGGGGTCTCCTACGAGCAGTACTTC
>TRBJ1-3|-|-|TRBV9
CASSATGSVGNTIYF
TGTGCCAGCAGCGCAACAGGTTCAGTAGGAAACACCATATATTTT
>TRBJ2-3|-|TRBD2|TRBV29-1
CSVEDEGGLAGSDTQYF
TGCAGCGTTGAAGATGAGGGCGGGCTAGCGGGATCAGATACGCAGTATTTT
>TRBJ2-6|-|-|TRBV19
CASSISGGRGANVLTF
TGTGCCAGTAGTATTTCCGGGGGGCGTGGGGCCAACGTCCTGACTTTC
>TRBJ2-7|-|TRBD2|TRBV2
CASSQSGSINEQYF
TGTGCCAGCAGTCAGAGCGGGAGCATAAACGAGCAGTACTTC
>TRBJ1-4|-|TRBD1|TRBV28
CASSLILGQGGEKLFF
TGTGCCAGCAGTTTAATTTTGGGGCAGGGGGGTGAAAAACTGTTTTTT
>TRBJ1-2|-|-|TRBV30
CAWSPLGPNYGYTF
TGTGCCTGGAGTCCCTTGGGGCCCAACTATGGCTACACCTTC
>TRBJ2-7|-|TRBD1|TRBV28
CASSSPPRQGEYF
TGTGCCAGCAGTTCCCCCCCTAGACAGGGGGAGTACTTC
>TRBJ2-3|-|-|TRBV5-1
CASSPGQSSTDTQYF
TGCGCCAGCAGCCCAGGACAGAGTAGCACAGATACGCAGTATTTT
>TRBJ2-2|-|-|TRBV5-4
CASRPRGPVGAPGELFF
TGTGCCAGCAGACCTCGTGGCCCCGTGGGGGCCCCCGGGGAGCTGTTTTTT
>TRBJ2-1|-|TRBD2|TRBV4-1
CASSQDPAGDYNEQFF
TGCGCCAGCAGCCAAGACCCAGCGGGAGATTACAATGAGCAGTTCTTC